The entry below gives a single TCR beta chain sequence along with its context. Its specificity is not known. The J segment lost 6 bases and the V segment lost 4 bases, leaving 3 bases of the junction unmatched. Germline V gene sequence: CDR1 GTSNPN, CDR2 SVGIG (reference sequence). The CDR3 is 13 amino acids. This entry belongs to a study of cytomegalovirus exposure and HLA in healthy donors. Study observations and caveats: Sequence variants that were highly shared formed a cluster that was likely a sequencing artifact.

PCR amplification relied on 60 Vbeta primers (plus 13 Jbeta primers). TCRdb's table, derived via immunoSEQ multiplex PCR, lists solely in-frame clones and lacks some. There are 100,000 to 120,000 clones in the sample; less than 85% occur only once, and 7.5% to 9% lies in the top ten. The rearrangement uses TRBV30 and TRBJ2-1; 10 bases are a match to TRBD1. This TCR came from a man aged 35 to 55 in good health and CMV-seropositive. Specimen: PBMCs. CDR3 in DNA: TGTGCCTGGACCGGGACAGGGGTCAATGAGCAGTTCTTC. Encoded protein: CAWTGTGVNEQFF.